These 16 T cell receptor beta chains share one sample of origin, sequenced in a study of shared clonotypes between healthy human individuals. Naive CD8 cells comprised CD45RO-negative, CCR7-positively selected cells, excluding terminally differentiated effector memory CD45RA+ cells. Profiling relied on immunoSEQ multiplex PCR, and the TCRdb table lists in-frame clones only, not all of them. The data show about 2.2 million clones, 80% to 95% seen once. Sequenced: naive CD8+ T cells from PBMCs. The origin of the receptors is a man aged 18 to 29 in good health. Some clones in this sample may be carry-over from other donors' samples.

The chain links TRBV29-1 to TRBJ1-2, with D possibly matching TRBD1 (6 bases). The CDR3 runs to 13 residues. Trimming took off 5 bases at V and 3 bases at J, with 13 bases between the two ends. Germline CDR1 SQVTM, CDR2 ANQGSEA. The CDR3 nucleotides are TGCAGCGTTTTAGGGGGACCCTACTATGGCTACACCTTC. Its protein product is CSVLGGPYYGYTF.

The chain employs TRBV5-4 and TRBJ2-1; TRBD2 agrees at 14 bases. V lost 6 bases to trimming and J lost 7 bases; unmatched junction nucleotides: 9. The germline V gene encodes CDR1 SGHNT and CDR2 YYREEE (reference sequence). The CDR3 covers 16 residues. CDR3 amino acids: CASNPYGLAGGNEQFF. CDR3 coding DNA: TGTGCCAGCAACCCTTACGGACTAGCGGGAGGAAATGAGCAGTTCTTC. Full variable domain (outside the CDR3, taken from reference TRBV5-4 and TRBJ2-1): ETGVTQSPTHLIKTRGQQVTLRCSSQSGHNTVSWYQQALGQGPQFIFQYYREEENGRGNFPPRFSGLQFPNYSSELNVNALELDDSALYLCASNPYGLAGGNEQFFGPGTRLTVL.

V gene TRBV6-5 combines with J gene TRBJ2-5, with D maybe TRBD2 (6 bases). The length of the CDR3 is 16 residues. V lost 2 bases to trimming and J lost 5 bases, with 18 bases between them. CDR1 MNHEY and CDR2 SVGAGI come from the germline V gene. The CDR3 spells CASSYGRWGRGETQYF. In DNA, the CDR3 is TGTGCCAGCAGTTACGGGAGGTGGGGGAGAGGGGAGACCCAGTACTTC.

The CDR3 DNA sequence: TGCGCCAGCCACGAGCCCTACGCGAACACCGGGGAGCTGTTTTTT. Translation gives CASHEPYANTGELFF. The V and J genes are TRBV5-1 and TRBJ2-2, with no clear D. The germline V and J ends were trimmed by 7 bases and 0 bases, with 13 bases remaining between them. CDR1 and CDR2 from the germline V gene are SGHRS and YFSETQ. The CDR3 consists of 15 residues.

The V and J genes are TRBV2 and TRBJ2-3; no firm D call. This CDR3 region has 14 residues. CDR1 is SNHLY and CDR2 is FYNNEI in the germline V gene. The ends were cut back, 6 bases at V and 4 bases at J, with 14 bases in the middle. The CDR3 nucleotides read TGTGCCAGCAGGGGATCCCGGCCCGCAGATACGCAGTATTTT. Translating gives CASRGSRPADTQYF.

The genes are TRBV30 and TRBJ2-1; maybe TRBD2 (6 bases). This CDR3 has 11 amino acids. The germline V and J ends were trimmed by 6 bases and 5 bases, with 8 bases remaining between them. From germline, CDR1 is GTSNPN and CDR2 SVGIG (reference sequence). In DNA, the CDR3 is TGTGCCTGCAGGGAGGACAATGAGCAGTTCTTC. Translated, it gives CACREDNEQFF.

The rearrangement uses TRBV13 and TRBJ2-7; perhaps TRBD2 as D (5 bases). In germline, CDR1 is PRHDT, CDR2 FYEKMQ (reference sequence). Trimming pared 5 bases from V and 2 bases from J, leaving 13 bases between. This CDR3 spans 14 amino acids. CDR3 sequence (DNA): TGTGCCAGCAGCGAAGGACTGTTTCCCTACGAGCAGTACTTC. Protein product: CASSEGLFPYEQYF. Full variable domain (rest looked up from reference TRBV13 and TRBJ2-7): AAGVIQSPRHLIKEKRETATLKCYPIPRHDTVYWYQQGPGQDPQFLISFYEKMQSDKGSIPDRFSAQQFSDYHSELNMSSLELGDSALYFCASSEGLFPYEQYFGPGTRLTVT.

This chain joins TRBV27 and TRBJ1-2; 7 nucleotides line up with TRBD1. CDR1 is MNHEY, CDR2 SMNVEV, per germline (reference sequence). V was pared by 3 bases and J by 5 bases, with 12 bases of the junction left unmatched. CDR3 length equals 16 residues. The CDR3 spells CASSFAGDSQFYGYTF. The DNA for the CDR3 is TGTGCCAGCAGTTTCGCGGGGGACAGCCAATTTTATGGCTACACCTTC.

The sample holds a few counts of this clone. The chain carries TRBV29-1 and TRBJ1-4, with TRBD1 as a possible D gene (6 bases). CDR3 length equals 14 residues. Between the trimmed V and J ends, which lost 1 base and 6 bases, there was a span of 12 bases. The germline V gene encodes CDR1 SQVTM and CDR2 ANQGSEA. The CDR3 sequence is CSVEGGEGDEKLFF. CDR3 nucleotides: TGCAGCGTTGAAGGGGGTGAGGGGGATGAAAAACTGTTTTTT.

V is TRBV6-5 and J is TRBJ1-1, with 10 bases matching TRBD1. The CDR3 extends over 16 amino acids. CDR1 MNHEY and CDR2 SVGAGI come from the germline V gene. Trimming cost V 4 bases and J 3 bases; bases outside gene matches: 8. The CDR3 DNA follows: TGTGCCAGCAGTTGGGGGACAGGGGAAGGATACACTGAAGCTTTCTTT. Its protein product is CASSWGTGEGYTEAFF.

The chain has TRBV6-5 and TRBJ2-1; D is possibly TRBD1 (6 bases). This CDR3 contains 15 residues. Trimming stripped 6 bases from V and 5 bases from J, with 17 bases between. Germline V gene lookup returns CDR1 MNHEY and CDR2 SVGAGI. The CDR3 bases are TGTGCCAGCAGAGCGGACAGAGTAGTCCACAATGAGCAGTTCTTC. This codes for CASRADRVVHNEQFF.

This sequence joins TRBV28 and TRBJ2-3, with D possibly being TRBD2 (5 bases). V dropped 4 bases and J dropped 2 bases, with 10 bases sitting between them. The CDR3 sequence is 14 residues long. The germline gives CDR1 MDHEN, CDR2 SYDVKM. CDR3 bases: TGTGCCAGCAGTTCCCTGGGAGACACAGATACGCAGTATTTT. Translating gives CASSSLGDTDTQYF.

The chain couples TRBV9 to TRBJ2-7; D remains ambiguous. V gave up 1 base and J gave up 5 bases, with 10 bases separating them. This CDR3 comprises 13 residues. Per germline, CDR1 SGDLS and CDR2 YYNGEE. For the CDR3, the DNA is TGTGCCAGCAGCGTAAGGGCGCGCCACGAGCAGTACTTC. Translated, it gives CASSVRARHEQYF.

The gene calls are TRBV5-5 and TRBJ2-5; tentative D call: TRBD2 (6 bases). The V gene lost 3 bases and the J gene lost 1 base, with 13 bases spanning the gap. The germline V gene encodes CDR1 SGHKS and CDR2 YYEKEE (reference sequence). This CDR3 is built from 15 residues. The CDR3 nucleotides are TGTGCCAGCAGCTCGATGGTGGGGGGCCAAGAGACCCAGTACTTC. Protein product: CASSSMVGGQETQYF.

The chain joins TRBV28 to TRBJ1-1; D gene uncertain. The length of the CDR3 is 14 residues. Germline V gene lookup returns CDR1 MDHEN and CDR2 SYDVKM. Trimming pared 7 bases from V and 6 bases from J, leaving 18 bases between. This chain's CDR3 is CASNWWGGNSEAFF. Here the CDR3 DNA reads TGTGCCAGCAACTGGTGGGGTGGGAATTCTGAAGCTTTCTTT.

The chain joins TRBV2 to TRBJ2-3, with TRBD2 identical over 8 bases. Per germline, CDR1 SNHLY and CDR2 FYNNEI. The junction had 7 bases not matched to a gene; V was cut back by 8 bases and J by 0 bases. CDR3 length: 15 amino acids. CDR3 loop: CASGTSGTSTDTQYF. The CDR3 DNA sequence: TGTGCCAGCGGAACTAGCGGAACAAGCACAGATACGCAGTATTTT.